Below, 14 T cell receptor beta chains from the same sample are listed, as sequenced in a study of blood T cells in healthy people across ages. PCR was performed a second time for roughly 7 to 11 cycles using a sample-barcoded 5' primer and a J-beta primer mix. MiXCR was run by TCRdb on the 5' RACE reads, yielding one entry per CDR3 protein. The sample has 1.5 million to 2 million distinct CDR3 sequences, roughly 52% seen once. Sequenced: blood. These receptors all come from a woman in her 40s in good health.

This sequence joins TRBV5-6 and TRBJ2-7, with TRBD1 matching 12 bases. The CDR3 runs to 16 residues. With V trimmed by 3 bases and J by 7 bases, 11 bases remained unmatched. Germline V gene data show CDR1 as SGHDT and CDR2 as YYEEEE. The CDR3 here is CASSSRDRGLYNEQYF. In nucleotides, the CDR3 is TGTGCCAGCAGCTCCCGGGACAGGGGGCTTTACAATGAGCAGTACTTC.

Points on this clonotype: With a much larger clone just one base away, this may be a read error. V gene TRBV29-1 combines with J gene TRBJ2-5; D is possibly TRBD2 (5 bases). Between the trimmed V and J ends, which lost 6 bases and 7 bases, there was a span of 21 bases. The CDR3 is 14 amino acids. From germline, CDR1 is SQVTM and CDR2 ANQGSEA. The CDR3 coding sequence is TGCAGCGTCCTCTCAACCGGGATACGTGGGACCCAGTACTTC. Encoded protein: CSVLSTGIRGTQYF.

This chain connects TRBV12-3 or TRBV12-4 to TRBJ1-2; maybe TRBD1 (6 bases). The CDR3 consists of 16 residues. With 3 bases removed from V and 1 base from J, the gap between germline ends came to 15 bases. CDR3 in amino acids: CASSFITGSNNYGYTF. The DNA for the CDR3 is TGTGCCAGCAGTTTTATCACAGGGAGTAATAACTATGGCTACACCTTC.

The chain carries TRBV14 and TRBJ2-7, with D unclear. Looked up from germline, CDR1 is SGHDN and CDR2 is FVKESK. Trimming cost V 0 bases and J 2 bases, with 8 bases left between them. The CDR3 totals 14 residues. CDR3 DNA: TGTGCCAGCAGCCAAGAGGCCATACCCTACGAGCAGTACTTC. This sequence encodes CASSQEAIPYEQYF.

The chain is built from TRBV13 and TRBJ2-1, with 10 bases that match TRBD2. Trimming took 5 bases from V and 5 from J; bases not matched to a gene: 9. Germline V gene sequence: CDR1 PRHDT, CDR2 FYEKMQ (reference sequence). The CDR3 runs 16 residues. CDR3 coding DNA: TGTGCCAGCAGCCAGCCCACTAGCGGGGATCACAATGAGCAGTTCTTC. It specifies CASSQPTSGDHNEQFF.

V usage is TRBV20-1 and J usage is TRBJ2-3; D perhaps matches TRBD2 (7 bases). The germline gives CDR1 DFQATT, CDR2 SNEGSKA (reference sequence). Trimming removed 5 bases from V and 5 bases from J, with 14 bases in between. This CDR3 has 13 residues. CDR3 in DNA: TGCAGTGCTGGGAGGGGGGTTATAGATACGCAGTATTTT. Its translation is CSAGRGVIDTQYF.

V usage is TRBV21-1 and J usage is TRBJ2-1; TRBD1, the D gene given by the table, was not confirmed from the DNA. TRBV21-1 is a known pseudogene. CDR3 size: 17 residues. DNA for the CDR3: TGTGCCAGCAGCAAAGTCACGGGGGCTCCCACCTACAATGAGCAGTTCTTC. It codes for CASSKVTGAPTYNEQFF.

The chain combines TRBV27 with TRBJ2-5; the D gene could be TRBD1 or TRBD2 (5 bases each). Looked up from germline, CDR1 is MNHEY and CDR2 is SMNVEV (reference sequence). This CDR3 contains 16 residues. The ends were cut back, 0 bases at V and 3 bases at J, with 14 bases in the middle. DNA of the CDR3: TGTGCCAGCAGTTTATCCGGGACCCGGATGAAAGAGACCCAGTACTTC. Amino acids: CASSLSGTRMKETQYF.

The chain combines TRBV12-3 or TRBV12-4 with TRBJ2-1, with 11 bases that match TRBD2. The CDR3 sequence is 17 residues long. With V trimmed by 0 bases and J by 7 bases, 8 bases remained unmatched. The CDR3 reads CASSLARVAGGENEQFF. In DNA form, the CDR3 reads TGTGCCAGCAGTTTAGCGCGGGTAGCGGGGGGGGAAAATGAGCAGTTCTTC.

The rearrangement uses TRBV7-2 and TRBJ2-7, with D perhaps being TRBD1 or TRBD2 (5 bases each). The germline V gene encodes CDR1 SGHTA and CDR2 FQGNSA. V lost 5 bases and J lost 7, with 24 bases in between. CDR3 length: 16 residues. The CDR3 region has the DNA TGTGCCAGCAGCCCCGAGGGGTCAACCGGACGGAATGAGCAGTACTTC. Amino acid sequence: CASSPEGSTGRNEQYF.

A few counts support this clonotype. The chain couples TRBV12-3 or TRBV12-4 to TRBJ1-5; the D gene is possibly TRBD1 (6 bases). This CDR3 is 13 amino acids long. Trimming took off 6 bases at V and 7 bases at J, with 13 bases between the two ends. CDR3 in amino acids: CASRAAGGQPQHF. The DNA for the CDR3 is TGTGCCAGCAGGGCCGCCGGGGGCCAGCCCCAGCATTTT.

The genes are TRBV10-3 and TRBJ2-1; 11 bases are a match to TRBD2. V trimming: 9 bases; J trimming: 3 bases; junction bases outside the gene matches: 10. The CDR3 is made up of 16 amino acids. Germline V CDR1 and CDR2: ENHRY, SYGVKD. The DNA for the CDR3 is TGTGCCATATCGGGGGCTAGCGGGGGGATCTACAATGAGCAGTTCTTC. Translating gives CAISGASGGIYNEQFF.

The CDR3 coding sequence is TGTGCCAGCAGCTTTTCATGGGAGTACCAAGAGACCCAGTACTTC. It specifies CASSFSWEYQETQYF. The chain combines TRBV7-2 with TRBJ2-5; possible D gene TRBD2, 5 bases. Germline V gives CDR1 SGHTA, CDR2 FQGNSA. The CDR3 contains 15 residues. With 3 bases removed from V and 0 bases from J, the gap between germline ends came to 11 bases.

The chain is built from TRBV27 and TRBJ2-2, with D perhaps matching TRBD1 or TRBD2 (5 bases each). Trimming removed 5 bases at V and 5 bases at J, with 15 bases between. The CDR3 has 15 residues. The germline gives CDR1 MNHEY, CDR2 SMNVEV (reference sequence). The CDR3 DNA reads TGTGCCAGCAGTACTAGAGGCAGGGCGACCGGGGAGCTGTTTTTT. Protein sequence: CASSTRGRATGELFF.